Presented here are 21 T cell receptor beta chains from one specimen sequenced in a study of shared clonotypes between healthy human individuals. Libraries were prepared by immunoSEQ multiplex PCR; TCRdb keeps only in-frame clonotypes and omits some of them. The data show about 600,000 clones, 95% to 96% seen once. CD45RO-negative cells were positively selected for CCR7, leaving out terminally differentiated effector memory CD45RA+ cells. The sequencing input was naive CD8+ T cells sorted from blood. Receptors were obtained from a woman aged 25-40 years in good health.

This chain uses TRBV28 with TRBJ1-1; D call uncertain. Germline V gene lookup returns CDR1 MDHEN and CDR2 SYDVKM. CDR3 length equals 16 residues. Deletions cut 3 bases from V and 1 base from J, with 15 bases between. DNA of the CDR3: TGTGCCAGCAGTTTCCTTCCTGGGGAGAGGAACACTGAAGCTTTCTTT. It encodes CASSFLPGERNTEAFF.

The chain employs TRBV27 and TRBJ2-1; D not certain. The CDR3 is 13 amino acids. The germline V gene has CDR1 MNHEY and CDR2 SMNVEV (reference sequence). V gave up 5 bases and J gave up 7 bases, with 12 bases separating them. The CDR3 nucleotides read TGTGCCAGCAGTCCGACTTTTGGTAATGAGCAGTTCTTC. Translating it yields CASSPTFGNEQFF.

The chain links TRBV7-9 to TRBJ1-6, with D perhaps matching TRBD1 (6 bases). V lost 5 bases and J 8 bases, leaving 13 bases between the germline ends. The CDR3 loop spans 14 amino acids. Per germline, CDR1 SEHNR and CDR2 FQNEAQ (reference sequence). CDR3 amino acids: CASSPEGGYSPLHF. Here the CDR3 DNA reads TGTGCCAGCAGCCCCGAGGGGGGGTATTCACCCCTCCACTTT.

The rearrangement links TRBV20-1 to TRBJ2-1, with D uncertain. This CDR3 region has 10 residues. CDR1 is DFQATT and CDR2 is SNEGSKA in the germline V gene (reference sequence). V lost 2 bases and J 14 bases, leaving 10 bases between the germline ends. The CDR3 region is CSARNSHKFF. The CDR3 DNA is TGCAGTGCTAGAAACTCCCATAAGTTCTTC.

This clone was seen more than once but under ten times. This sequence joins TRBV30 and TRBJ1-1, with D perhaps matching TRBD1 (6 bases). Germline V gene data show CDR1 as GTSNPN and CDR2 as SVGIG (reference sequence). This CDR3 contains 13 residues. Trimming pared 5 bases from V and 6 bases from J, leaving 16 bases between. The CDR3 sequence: CAWDTGLISEAFF. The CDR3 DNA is TGTGCCTGGGATACAGGGTTAATCTCTGAAGCTTTCTTT.

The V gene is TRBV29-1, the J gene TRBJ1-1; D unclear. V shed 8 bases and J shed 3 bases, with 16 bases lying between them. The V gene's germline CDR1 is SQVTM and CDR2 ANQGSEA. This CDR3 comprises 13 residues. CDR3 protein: CSITQEGYTEAFF. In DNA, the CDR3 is TGCAGCATAACTCAGGAGGGTTACACTGAAGCTTTCTTT. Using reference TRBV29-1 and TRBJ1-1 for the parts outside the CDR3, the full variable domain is SAVISQKPSRDICQRGTSLTIQCQVDSQVTMMFWYRQQPGQSLTLIATANQGSEATYESGFVIDKFPISRPNLTFSTLTVSNMSPEDSSIYLCSITQEGYTEAFFGQGTRLTVV.

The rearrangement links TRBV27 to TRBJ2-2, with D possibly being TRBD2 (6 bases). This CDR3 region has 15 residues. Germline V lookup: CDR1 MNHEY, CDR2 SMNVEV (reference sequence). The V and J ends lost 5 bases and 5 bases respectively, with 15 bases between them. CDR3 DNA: TGTGCCAGCAGTCCCTCCGGGGGAAGAACCGGGGAGCTGTTTTTT. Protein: CASSPSGGRTGELFF.

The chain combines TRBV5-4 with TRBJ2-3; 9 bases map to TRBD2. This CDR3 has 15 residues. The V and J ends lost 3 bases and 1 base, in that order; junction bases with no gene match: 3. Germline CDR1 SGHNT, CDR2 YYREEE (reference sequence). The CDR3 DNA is TGTGCCAGCAGCTCACGGACTAGCGGCACAGATACGCAGTATTTT. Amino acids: CASSSRTSGTDTQYF.

The CDR3 is CASSPWDRGGETQYF. CDR3 in DNA: TGTGCCAGCAGCCCCTGGGACAGGGGTGGAGAGACCCAGTACTTC. The chain couples TRBV7-9 to TRBJ2-5; 10 bases fit TRBD1. Unmatched junction bases numbered 7, after V lost 5 bases and J lost 4 bases. There are 15 residues in the CDR3. CDR1 SEHNR and CDR2 FQNEAQ come from the germline V gene (reference sequence).

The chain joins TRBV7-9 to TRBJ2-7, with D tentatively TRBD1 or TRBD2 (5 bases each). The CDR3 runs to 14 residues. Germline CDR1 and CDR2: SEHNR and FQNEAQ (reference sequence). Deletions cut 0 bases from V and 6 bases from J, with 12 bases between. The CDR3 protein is CASSLAGTLVEQYF. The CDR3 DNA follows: TGTGCCAGCAGCTTAGCCGGGACCCTGGTCGAGCAGTACTTC. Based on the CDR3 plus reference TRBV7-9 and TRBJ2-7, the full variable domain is DTGVSQNPRHKITKRGQNVTFRCDPISEHNRLYWYRQTLGQGPEFLTYFQNEAQLEKSRLLSDRFSAERPKGSFSTLEIQRTEQGDSAMYLCASSLAGTLVEQYFGPGTRLTVT.

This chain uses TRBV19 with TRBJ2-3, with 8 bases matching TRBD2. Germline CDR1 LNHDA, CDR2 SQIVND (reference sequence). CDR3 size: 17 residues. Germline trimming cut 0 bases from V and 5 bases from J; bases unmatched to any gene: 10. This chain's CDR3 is CASSIDVPAGDVDTQYF. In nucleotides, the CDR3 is TGTGCCAGTAGTATAGATGTTCCAGCGGGAGATGTAGATACGCAGTATTTT.

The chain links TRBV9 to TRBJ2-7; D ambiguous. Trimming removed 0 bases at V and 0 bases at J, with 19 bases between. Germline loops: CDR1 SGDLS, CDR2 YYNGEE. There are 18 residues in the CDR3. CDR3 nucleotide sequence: TGTGCCAGCAGCGTAGCCGACCCTTATGACGGTAGCTCCTACGAGCAGTACTTC. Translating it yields CASSVADPYDGSSYEQYF.

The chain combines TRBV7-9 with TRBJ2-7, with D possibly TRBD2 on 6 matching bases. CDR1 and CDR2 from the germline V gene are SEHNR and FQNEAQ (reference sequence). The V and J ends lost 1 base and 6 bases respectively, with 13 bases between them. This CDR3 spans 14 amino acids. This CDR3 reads CASSLGGTSREQYF. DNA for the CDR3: TGTGCCAGCAGCTTAGGGGGGACTTCCCGCGAGCAGTACTTC.

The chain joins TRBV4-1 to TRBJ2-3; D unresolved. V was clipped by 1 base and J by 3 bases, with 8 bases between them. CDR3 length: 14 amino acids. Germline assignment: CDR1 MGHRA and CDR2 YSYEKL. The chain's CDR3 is CASSQVEFTDTQYF. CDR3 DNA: TGCGCCAGCAGCCAAGTAGAGTTTACAGATACGCAGTATTTT.

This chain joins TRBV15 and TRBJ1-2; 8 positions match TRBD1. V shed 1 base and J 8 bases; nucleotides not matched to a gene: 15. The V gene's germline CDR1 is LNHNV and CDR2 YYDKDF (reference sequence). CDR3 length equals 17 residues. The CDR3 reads CATSRASSMQGAGGYTF. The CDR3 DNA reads TGTGCCACCAGCAGAGCCAGTTCAATGCAGGGGGCGGGCGGCTACACCTTC. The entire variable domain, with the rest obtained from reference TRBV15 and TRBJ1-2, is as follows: DAMVIQNPRYQVTQFGKPVTLSCSQTLNHNVMYWYQQKSSQAPKLLFHYYDKDFNNEADTPDNFQSRRPNTSFCFLDIRSPGLGDTAMYLCATSRASSMQGAGGYTFGSGTRLTVV.

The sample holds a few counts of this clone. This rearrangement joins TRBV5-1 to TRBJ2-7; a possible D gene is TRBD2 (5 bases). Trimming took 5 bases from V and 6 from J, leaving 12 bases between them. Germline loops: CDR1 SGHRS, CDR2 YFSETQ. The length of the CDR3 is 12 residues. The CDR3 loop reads CASRFTAGEQYF. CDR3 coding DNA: TGCGCCAGCAGATTTACCGCGGGCGAGCAGTACTTC. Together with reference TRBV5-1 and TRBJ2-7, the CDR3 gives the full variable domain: KAGVTQTPRYLIKTRGQQVTLSCSPISGHRSVSWYQQTPGQGLQFLFEYFSETQRNKGNFPGRFSGRQFSNSRSEMNVSTLELGDSALYLCASRFTAGEQYFGPGTRLTVT.

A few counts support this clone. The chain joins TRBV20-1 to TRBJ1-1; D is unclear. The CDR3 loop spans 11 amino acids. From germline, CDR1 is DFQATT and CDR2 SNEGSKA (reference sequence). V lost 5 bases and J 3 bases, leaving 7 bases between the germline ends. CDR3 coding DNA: TGCAGTGCTGGTCAGTACACTGAAGCTTTCTTT. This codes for CSAGQYTEAFF.

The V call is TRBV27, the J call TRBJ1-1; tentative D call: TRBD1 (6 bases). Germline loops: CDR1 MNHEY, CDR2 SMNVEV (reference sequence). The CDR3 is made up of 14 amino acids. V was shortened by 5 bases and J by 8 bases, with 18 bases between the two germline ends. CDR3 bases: TGTGCCAGCAGTGTACTACAGGGACAAGGGGAAGCTTTCTTT. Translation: CASSVLQGQGEAFF.

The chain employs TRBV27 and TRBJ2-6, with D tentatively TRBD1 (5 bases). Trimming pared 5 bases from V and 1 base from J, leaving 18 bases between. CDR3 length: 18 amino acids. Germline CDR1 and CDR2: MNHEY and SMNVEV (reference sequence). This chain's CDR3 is CASSPRTILPSGANVLTF. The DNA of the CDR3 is TGTGCCAGCAGTCCCCGGACAATTCTCCCTTCTGGGGCCAACGTCCTGACTTTC.

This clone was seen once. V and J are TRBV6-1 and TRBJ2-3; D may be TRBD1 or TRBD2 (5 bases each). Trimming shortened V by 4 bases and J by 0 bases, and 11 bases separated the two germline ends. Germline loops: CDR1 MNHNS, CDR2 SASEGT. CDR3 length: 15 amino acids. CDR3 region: CASSVPGRSTDTQYF. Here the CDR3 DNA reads TGTGCCAGCAGTGTCCCGGGACGAAGCACAGATACGCAGTATTTT.

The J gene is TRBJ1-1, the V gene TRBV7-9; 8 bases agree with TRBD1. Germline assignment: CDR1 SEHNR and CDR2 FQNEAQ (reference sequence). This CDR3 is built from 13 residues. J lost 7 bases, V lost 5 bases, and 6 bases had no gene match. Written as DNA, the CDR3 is TGTGCCAGCAGCACCGGGACAGGCTTTGAAGCTTTCTTT. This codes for CASSTGTGFEAFF.